One sample yielded the 26 T cell receptor beta chains listed below, sequenced in a study of blood T cell repertoires in COVID-19. TCRdb keeps only in-frame clones here, not all; method: immunoSEQ multiplex PCR. Of 250,000 to 350,000 clones detected, about nine tenths appear once; the ten largest clones hold roughly 6.3%. The sample comprised peripheral blood. These receptors all stem from a woman aged 45-65 years with COVID-19, enrolled during active disease.

The chain carries TRBV7-2 and TRBJ2-7; 9 bases agree with TRBD2. V dropped 5 bases and J dropped 4; count of bases not matched to a gene: 6. This CDR3 has 14 amino acids. CDR1 and CDR2 (germline): SGHTA, FQGNSA. The DNA for the CDR3 is TGTGCCAGCAGCACACCGGGACTAGCTTACGAGCAGTACTTC. Its translation is CASSTPGLAYEQYF.

This chain connects TRBV5-8 to TRBJ2-1, with TRBD1 matching over 10 bases. Germline CDR1 and CDR2: SGHTS and YDEGEE. V dropped 4 bases and J dropped 2; count of bases not matched to a gene: 3. CDR3 size: 15 residues. The CDR3 sequence is CASSRGQGPYNEQFF. Here the CDR3 DNA reads TGTGCCAGCAGCCGGGGACAGGGGCCCTACAATGAGCAGTTCTTC. The complete variable domain, with remaining parts taken from reference TRBV5-8 and TRBJ2-1, reads EAGVTQSPTHLIKTRGQQATLRCSPISGHTSVYWYQQALGLGLQFLLWYDEGEERNRGNFPPRFSGRQFPNYSSELNVNALELEDSALYLCASSRGQGPYNEQFFGPGTRLTVL.

The V and J genes are TRBV10-3 and TRBJ2-5; 7 bases fit TRBD2. V trimming: 3 bases; J trimming: 4 bases; junction bases outside the gene matches: 8. The CDR3 spans 15 residues. The V gene's germline CDR1 is ENHRY and CDR2 SYGVKD. The CDR3 nucleotides read TGTGCCATCAGTGAAGGGGAGGGCCACGGAGAGACCCAGTACTTC. It codes for CAISEGEGHGETQYF.

The chain is built from TRBV5-5 and TRBJ1-1; D not certain. V lost 2 bases to trimming and J lost 1 base, with 15 bases between them. Looked up from germline, CDR1 is SGHKS and CDR2 is YYEKEE (reference sequence). CDR3 length equals 16 residues. CDR3: CASSFDIALWNTEAFF. The DNA for the CDR3 is TGTGCCAGCAGCTTCGACATTGCGTTGTGGAACACTGAAGCTTTCTTT.

V gene TRBV6-5 combines with J gene TRBJ2-7; D ambiguous. Trimming left V 6 bases short and J 2 bases short, with 14 bases between. The CDR3 loop spans 14 amino acids. The germline V gene has CDR1 MNHEY and CDR2 SVGAGI. In DNA, the CDR3 is TGTGCCAGCAGGGGCAGAGCATTAACCTACGAGCAGTACTTC. Residues: CASRGRALTYEQYF.

V is TRBV28 and J is TRBJ1-4; D is unresolved. V dropped 4 bases and J dropped 5 bases, with 11 bases sitting between them. The germline CDR1 and CDR2 sequences are MDHEN and SYDVKM. This CDR3 comprises 14 residues. CDR3 nucleotides: TGTGCCAGCAGTTGGTACAGAATAAATGAAAAACTGTTTTTT. Translation: CASSWYRINEKLFF.

CDR3 amino acids: CASSLIGQVNTGELFF. DNA of the CDR3: TGTGCCAGCAGCTTGATCGGCCAGGTTAACACCGGGGAGCTGTTTTTT. J is TRBJ2-2 and V is TRBV5-5, with D hard to call. The CDR3 is 16 residues long. V was trimmed by 1 base and J by 2 bases, leaving 12 bases between them. The germline V gene has CDR1 SGHKS and CDR2 YYEKEE (reference sequence). Full variable domain (remainder filled in from reference TRBV5-5 and TRBJ2-2): DAGVTQSPTHLIKTRGQQVTLRCSPISGHKSVSWYQQVLGQGPQFIFQYYEKEERGRGNFPDRFSARQFPNYSSELNVNALLLGDSALYLCASSLIGQVNTGELFFGEGSRLTVL.

The rearrangement joins TRBV19 to TRBJ1-5; TRBD1 might be the D (6 bases). Trimming removed 7 bases from V and 2 bases from J, with 15 bases in between. Germline V gene lookup returns CDR1 LNHDA and CDR2 SQIVND (reference sequence). The CDR3 loop spans 15 amino acids. CDR3 bases: TGTGCCAGTAATCTTCAGGGGTCCGGCAATCAGCCCCAGCATTTT. This sequence encodes CASNLQGSGNQPQHF.

This clone has only a few counts. The rearrangement uses TRBV3-1 (or the pseudogene TRBV3-2) and TRBJ2-3; D call uncertain. Trimming took off 4 bases at V and 5 bases at J, with 10 bases between the two ends. This CDR3 has 13 amino acids. The germline V gene encodes CDR1 LGHDT and CDR2 YNNKEL (reference sequence). The CDR3 is CASSRRQEDTQYF. The DNA for the CDR3 is TGTGCCAGCAGCCGTAGGCAGGAAGATACGCAGTATTTT.

This sequence joins TRBV12-5 and TRBJ2-7, with D hard to call. Trimming took off 7 bases at V and 3 bases at J, with 13 bases between the two ends. The germline CDR1 and CDR2 sequences are LGHNT and FRNRAP. The CDR3 runs to 13 residues. DNA of the CDR3: TGTGCTAGTGTACAGACCAATTTCTACGAGCAGTACTTC. Amino acids: CASVQTNFYEQYF.

This chain uses TRBV5-1 with TRBJ1-1; D gene ambiguous. The CDR3 is 13 residues long. Germline lookup yields CDR1 SGHRS and CDR2 YFSETQ. V lost 6 bases and J 0 bases, leaving 9 bases between the germline ends. CDR3 coding DNA: TGCGCCAGCACCCCTAACTTGAACACTGAAGCTTTCTTT. Amino acid sequence: CASTPNLNTEAFF. The full variable domain, its missing parts supplied by reference TRBV5-1 and TRBJ1-1, is KAGVTQTPRYLIKTRGQQVTLSCSPISGHRSVSWYQQTPGQGLQFLFEYFSETQRNKGNFPGRFSGRQFSNSRSEMNVSTLELGDSALYLCASTPNLNTEAFFGQGTRLTVV.

The chain combines TRBV29-1 with TRBJ1-2; D perhaps matches TRBD1 (6 bases). From germline, CDR1 is SQVTM and CDR2 ANQGSEA. The V end was cut by 6 bases, the J end by 6 bases, with 11 bases between. This CDR3 spans 11 amino acids. The CDR3 here is CSVTQGDGYTF. The DNA of the CDR3 is TGCAGCGTAACACAGGGAGATGGCTACACCTTC.

This sequence joins TRBV5-1 and TRBJ1-2; tentatively, D is TRBD1 (5 bases). Germline V gives CDR1 SGHRS, CDR2 YFSETQ. The germline V and J ends were trimmed by 0 bases and 0 bases, with 9 bases remaining between them. CDR3 length equals 15 residues. The CDR3 protein is CASSLGQYSNYGYTF. The CDR3 DNA sequence: TGCGCCAGCAGCTTGGGACAGTACTCTAACTATGGCTACACCTTC.

The J gene is TRBJ2-7, the V gene TRBV4-2; tentative D call: TRBD1 (6 bases). The CDR3 contains 16 residues. Germline V gives CDR1 LGHNA, CDR2 YNFKEQ. Trimming cost V 1 base and J 2 bases, with 15 bases left between them. CDR3 residues: CASSQVYGDKAYEQYF. In DNA form, the CDR3 reads TGTGCCAGCAGCCAAGTTTATGGGGACAAAGCCTACGAGCAGTACTTC.

This rearrangement joins TRBV29-1 to TRBJ2-7; 8 bases map to TRBD1. The CDR3 loop spans 13 amino acids. V was clipped by 7 bases and J by 6 bases; unmatched bases: 11. Germline V gives CDR1 SQVTM, CDR2 ANQGSEA. The DNA for the CDR3 is TGCAGCGGTCTTGGGCAGGGGGCTCGCGAGCAGTACTTC. Amino acid sequence: CSGLGQGAREQYF.

This clone was seen only once. The rearrangement joins TRBV6-7 to TRBJ1-5; D gene unclear. TRBV6-7 is reported as an ORF; its role is uncertain. V gave up 7 bases and J gave up 6 bases, with 13 bases separating them. The CDR3 extends over 13 amino acids. CDR3 sequence reads: CASTRTLGQPQHF. The CDR3 bases are TGTGCCAGCACTCGGACTTTGGGTCAGCCCCAGCATTTT.

This chain joins TRBV7-2 and TRBJ2-5; 7 nucleotides agree with TRBD2. This CDR3 contains 14 residues. Trimming removed 2 bases from V and 5 bases from J; junction bases left unmatched: 5. Germline CDR1 and CDR2: SGHTA and FQGNSA. This CDR3 reads CASSLSGAGETQYF. The CDR3 coding sequence is TGTGCCAGCAGCTTAAGCGGGGCGGGGGAGACCCAGTACTTC.

The chain links TRBV27 to TRBJ2-1; D may be TRBD1 (6 bases). Looked up from germline, CDR1 is MNHEY and CDR2 is SMNVEV (reference sequence). CDR3 length: 16 amino acids. The V and J ends lost 6 bases and 3 bases respectively, with 18 bases between them. Here the CDR3 DNA reads TGTGCCAGCAGGTCGACCGGGACAAGTCTCTACAATGAGCAGTTCTTC. This encodes CASRSTGTSLYNEQFF.

CDR3 nucleotides: TGTGCCAGCAGCATATTAGAGACCCAGTACTTC. Protein: CASSILETQYF. The V gene is TRBV5-6, the J gene TRBJ2-5; the D is unclear. CDR1 and CDR2 from the germline V gene are SGHDT and YYEEEE. The CDR3 sequence is 11 residues long. The V and J ends lost 4 bases and 4 bases respectively, with 5 bases between them.

CDR3 region: CATSDQGQGRDEQFF. As DNA, the CDR3 is TGTGCCACCAGTGACCAGGGACAGGGACGGGATGAGCAGTTCTTC. The J gene is TRBJ2-1, the V gene TRBV24-1; 9 bases line up with TRBD1. The V segment lost 4 bases and the J segment 8 bases; nucleotides outside the gene matches: 8. CDR3 length: 15 residues. Germline CDR1 KGHDR, CDR2 SFDVKD.

J is TRBJ2-5 and V is TRBV5-1; possible D gene TRBD1, 6 bases. The CDR3 is 13 residues long. V gave up 0 bases and J gave up 4 bases, with 7 bases separating them. Germline V lookup: CDR1 SGHRS, CDR2 YFSETQ. The CDR3 protein is CASSLVQGETQYF. The CDR3 nucleotides read TGCGCCAGCAGCTTGGTACAGGGAGAGACCCAGTACTTC.

The chain joins TRBV11-3 to TRBJ2-7; D perhaps matches TRBD1 (5 bases). The length of the CDR3 is 12 residues. Trimming stripped 3 bases from V and 3 bases from J, with 6 bases between. Germline assignment: CDR1 SGHNT and CDR2 YENEEA. CDR3 DNA: TGTGCCAGCAGCTTCCAGGGCTACGAGCAGTACTTC. Its protein product is CASSFQGYEQYF.

With respect to this clone: The sample holds other DNA sequences that translate to the same CDR3. V gene TRBV19 combines with J gene TRBJ2-1; 11 bases line up with TRBD2. The CDR3 consists of 15 residues. The ends lost 3 bases at V and 4 bases at J; junction bases unmatched: 2. Germline lookup yields CDR1 LNHDA and CDR2 SQIVND (reference sequence). The CDR3 reads CASSISSGGYNEQFF. CDR3 in DNA: TGTGCCAGTAGTATCTCTAGCGGGGGGTACAATGAGCAGTTCTTC. The full variable domain, in which reference TRBV19 and TRBJ2-1 provide the parts outside the CDR3, is DGGITQSPKYLFRKEGQNVTLSCEQNLNHDAMYWYRQDPGQGLRLIYYSQIVNDFQKGDIAEGYSVSREKKESFPLTVTSAQKNPTAFYLCASSISSGGYNEQFFGPGTRLTVL.

The chain employs TRBV7-6 and TRBJ2-1; TRBD2 agrees at 7 bases. Germline lookup yields CDR1 SGHVS and CDR2 FNYEAQ. There are 12 residues in the CDR3. With 5 bases clipped from V and 8 bases from J, the junction kept 3 bases outside the gene matches. CDR3 DNA sequence: TGTGCCAGCAGCGGGGGGGGGTATGAGCAGTTCTTC. It translates to CASSGGGYEQFF.

The table lists this clone with a few counts. This rearrangement joins TRBV12-5 to TRBJ1-3; D call uncertain. CDR3 length equals 15 residues. The V end was cut by 3 bases, the J end by 4 bases, with 13 bases between. Germline loops: CDR1 LGHNT, CDR2 FRNRAP. The chain's CDR3 is CASGLLPRAGNTIYF. CDR3 sequence (DNA): TGTGCTAGTGGTTTATTGCCGAGGGCAGGAAACACCATATATTTT.

This sequence joins TRBV27 and TRBJ2-2, with a possible D match to TRBD1 (6 bases). Trimming took off 4 bases at V and 0 bases at J, with 9 bases between the two ends. Per germline, CDR1 MNHEY and CDR2 SMNVEV (reference sequence). The CDR3 is made up of 15 amino acids. This CDR3 is CASSSGTTNTGELFF. The CDR3 DNA reads as TGTGCCAGCAGTTCCGGGACAACGAACACCGGGGAGCTGTTTTTT.